These 13 T cell receptor beta chains came from one sample sequenced in a study of T cell responses to AZD1222 COVID-19 vaccine. TCRdb keeps only in-frame clones here, not all; method: immunoSEQ multiplex PCR. The data contain some 200,000 clones, approximately 93% of them singletons. The sample consisted of peripheral blood, taken 28 days after the second AZD1222 dose. These receptors all come from an adult who received the AZD1222 COVID-19 vaccine.

The gene calls are TRBV11-2 and TRBJ1-5, with D hard to call. V lost 6 bases to trimming and J lost 7 bases, with 13 bases between them. Germline-derived CDR1 and CDR2 are SGHAT and FQNNGV. This CDR3 has 13 residues. CDR3 DNA sequence: TGTGCCAGCAGTGAGGTAAGCTGGCAGCCCCAGCATTTT. The encoded protein is CASSEVSWQPQHF.

This chain links TRBV29-1 with TRBJ2-1; D is tentatively TRBD1 or TRBD2 (6 bases each). V was shortened by 4 bases and J by 5 bases, with 24 bases between the two germline ends. CDR3 length: 17 residues. Germline loops: CDR1 SQVTM, CDR2 ANQGSEA. CDR3 residues: CSVAPRGGIMSNNEQFF. CDR3 sequence (DNA): TGCAGCGTTGCCCCCAGGGGAGGTATTATGTCCAACAATGAGCAGTTCTTC.

The table lists this clone with a count of one. The rearrangement joins TRBV12-5 to TRBJ2-3; 12 bases line up with TRBD1. Germline values: CDR1 LGHNT, CDR2 FRNRAP. Germline trimming cut 6 bases from V and 2 bases from J; bases unmatched to any gene: 9. This CDR3 has 17 residues. The DNA for the CDR3 is TGTGCTAGTGGCCCTGCTGGGACAGGGGGCATCACAGATACGCAGTATTTT. This encodes CASGPAGTGGITDTQYF. Full variable domain (rest looked up from reference TRBV12-5 and TRBJ2-3): DARVTQTPRHKVTEMGQEVTMRCQPILGHNTVFWYRQTMMQGLELLAYFRNRAPLDDSGMPKDRFSAEMPDATLATLKIQPSEPRDSAVYFCASGPAGTGGITDTQYFGPGTRLTVL.

This clone was seen a single time. The junction shows a germline mismatch at one end, possibly a read error. The chain combines TRBV10-2 with TRBJ1-1; tentative D call: TRBD1 (5 bases). Germline loops: CDR1 WSHSY, CDR2 SAAADI. The CDR3 sequence is 16 residues long. In DNA, the CDR3 is TGCACCAGCAGTGATGTGGGAGGAGGCCGGGGCACTGAAGCTTTTTTT. Translating it yields CTSSDVGGGRGTEAFF.

This sequence joins TRBV4-3 and TRBJ1-5, with D unresolved. The CDR3 is 13 amino acids. Germline CDR1 and CDR2: LGHNA and YSLEER. Trimming stripped 1 base from V and 6 bases from J, with 7 bases between. CDR3 sequence reads: CASSQVYGQPQHF. The CDR3 bases are TGCGCCAGCAGCCAAGTATACGGTCAGCCCCAGCATTTT.

V is TRBV12-5 and J is TRBJ1-5, with 8 bases aligning to TRBD1. Germline V lookup: CDR1 LGHNT, CDR2 FRNRAP. This CDR3 region has 18 residues. After removal of 2 bases from V and 11 bases from J, the junction contained 20 bases not matched to a gene. The CDR3 reads CASGLPAGTGPLQSAQHF. CDR3 DNA: TGTGCTAGTGGTTTGCCCGCAGGGACAGGCCCCTTGCAATCAGCCCAGCATTTT.

J is TRBJ2-1 and V is TRBV9, with D possibly being TRBD1 (5 bases). V lost 3 bases and J lost 1, with 14 bases in between. Germline V lookup: CDR1 SGDLS, CDR2 YYNGEE. The CDR3 is 16 residues long. The CDR3 sequence: CASSEGPWISYNEQFF. CDR3 DNA: TGTGCCAGCAGCGAGGGGCCCTGGATATCCTACAATGAGCAGTTCTTC.

V usage is TRBV6-5 and J usage is TRBJ2-7; 7 bases agree with TRBD2. Trimming removed 5 bases from V and 0 bases from J; junction bases left unmatched: 7. The CDR3 is 15 residues long. Germline-derived CDR1 and CDR2 are MNHEY and SVGAGI. CDR3 sequence reads: CASSTPKRGSYEQYF. The CDR3 DNA reads TGTGCCAGCAGTACCCCCAAGCGGGGCTCCTACGAGCAGTACTTC.

V is TRBV19 and J is TRBJ2-7; D might be TRBD1 (6 bases). Germline V gene data show CDR1 as LNHDA and CDR2 as SQIVND (reference sequence). The V end lost 10 bases, the J end lost 0 bases, and 13 bases lay between the germline ends. CDR3 length: 13 amino acids. The CDR3 bases are TGTGCCACTCGGACAGCGGACTCCTACGAGCAGTACTTC. It specifies CATRTADSYEQYF.

The chain is built from TRBV27 and TRBJ2-7; 8 bases are a match to TRBD1. Germline values: CDR1 MNHEY, CDR2 SMNVEV (reference sequence). CDR3 size: 17 residues. J was trimmed by 5 bases and V by 5 bases; bases with no gene match: 17. CDR3 protein: CASSPQPTDRGVHEQYF. The CDR3 coding sequence is TGTGCCAGCAGTCCCCAACCGACAGACAGGGGAGTCCACGAGCAGTACTTC.

This chain connects TRBV4-2 to TRBJ2-3, with 7 positions matching TRBD2. The junction had 5 bases not matched to a gene; V was cut back by 3 bases and J by 2 bases. CDR3 length: 15 amino acids. The germline CDR1 and CDR2 sequences are LGHNA and YNFKEQ. CDR3 residues: CASSQGGRPTDTQYF. The CDR3 coding sequence is TGTGCCAGCAGCCAGGGGGGGAGGCCCACAGATACGCAGTATTTT.

The chain employs TRBV5-4 and TRBJ1-4, with 8 bases lining up with TRBD1. This CDR3 is 14 amino acids long. With V trimmed by 4 bases and J by 8 bases, 7 bases remained unmatched. CDR1 and CDR2 from the germline V gene are SGHNT and YYREEE (reference sequence). CDR3 coding DNA: TGTGCCAGCAGCCGCGGGGACAGGAACGAAAAACTGTTTTTT. Its protein product is CASSRGDRNEKLFF.

V usage is TRBV7-3 and J usage is TRBJ2-5; 10 bases map to TRBD2. This CDR3 has 18 amino acids. From germline, CDR1 is SGHTA and CDR2 FQGTGA. The J segment lost 7 bases and the V segment lost 2 bases, leaving 16 bases of the junction unmatched. The CDR3 protein is CASSLFPPGASGSGTQYF. In nucleotides, the CDR3 is TGTGCCAGCAGCTTATTCCCGCCCGGGGCTAGCGGGAGTGGGACCCAGTACTTC.